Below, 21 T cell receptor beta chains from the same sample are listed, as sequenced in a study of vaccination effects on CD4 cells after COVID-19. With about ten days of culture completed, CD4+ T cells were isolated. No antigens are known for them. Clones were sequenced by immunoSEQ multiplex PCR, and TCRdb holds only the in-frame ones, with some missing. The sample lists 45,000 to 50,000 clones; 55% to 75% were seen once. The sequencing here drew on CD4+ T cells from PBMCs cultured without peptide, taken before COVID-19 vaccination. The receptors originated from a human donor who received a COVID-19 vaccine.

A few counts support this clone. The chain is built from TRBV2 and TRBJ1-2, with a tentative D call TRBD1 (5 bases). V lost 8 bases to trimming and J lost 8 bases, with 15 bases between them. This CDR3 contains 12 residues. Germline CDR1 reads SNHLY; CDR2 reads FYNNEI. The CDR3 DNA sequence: TGTGCCAGCTTAGGGACCGTCCAGGGCTACACCTTC. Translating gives CASLGTVQGYTF.

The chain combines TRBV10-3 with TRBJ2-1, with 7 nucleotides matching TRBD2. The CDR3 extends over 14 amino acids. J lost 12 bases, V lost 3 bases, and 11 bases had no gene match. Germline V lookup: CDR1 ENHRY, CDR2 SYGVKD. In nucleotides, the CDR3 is TGTGCCATCAGTGACCTAATGGGACTACTCTCGCAGTTCTTC. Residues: CAISDLMGLLSQFF.

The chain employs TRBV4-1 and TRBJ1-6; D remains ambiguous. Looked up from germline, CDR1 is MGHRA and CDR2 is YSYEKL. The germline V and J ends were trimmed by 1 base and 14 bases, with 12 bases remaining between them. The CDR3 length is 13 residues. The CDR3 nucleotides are TGCGCCAGCAGCCAAGTTCCCGGTGGAACCCTCCACTTT. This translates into CASSQVPGGTLHF.

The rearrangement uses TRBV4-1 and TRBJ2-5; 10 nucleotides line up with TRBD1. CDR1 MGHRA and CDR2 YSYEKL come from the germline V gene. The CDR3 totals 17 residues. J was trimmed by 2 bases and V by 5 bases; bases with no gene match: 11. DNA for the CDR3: TGCGCCAGCAGCAAGACAGGGGGCGGGGGGCGGCAAGAGACCCAGTACTTC. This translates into CASSKTGGGGRQETQYF.

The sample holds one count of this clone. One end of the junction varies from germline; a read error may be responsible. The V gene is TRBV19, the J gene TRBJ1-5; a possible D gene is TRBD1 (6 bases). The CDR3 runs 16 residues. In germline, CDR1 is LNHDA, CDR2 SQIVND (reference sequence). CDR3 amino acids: CASSTPGLQGQGDMRF. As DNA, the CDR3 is TGTGCCAGTAGTACACCAGGCCTACAGGGTCAAGGGGATATGCGTTTT.

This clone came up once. CDR3 bases: TGTGCCAGCATCTGTCATAGTCTAAGGGCGGTTCGATCACCCCTCCACTTT. Its translation: CASICHSLRAVRSPLHF. The chain combines TRBV21-1 with TRBJ1-6. TRBV21-1 is deemed a pseudogene. The CDR3 is 17 residues long.

The CDR3 region has the DNA TGTGCCACCAGTGCGACTAGCCTTTCTGAGGAGCAGTACTTC. It yields the protein CATSATSLSEEQYF. The rearrangement joins TRBV24-1 to TRBJ2-7; 7 bases are shared with TRBD2. Per the germline V gene, CDR1 is KGHDR and CDR2 is SFDVKD. J was trimmed by 7 bases and V by 5 bases; bases with no gene match: 10. The CDR3 totals 14 residues.

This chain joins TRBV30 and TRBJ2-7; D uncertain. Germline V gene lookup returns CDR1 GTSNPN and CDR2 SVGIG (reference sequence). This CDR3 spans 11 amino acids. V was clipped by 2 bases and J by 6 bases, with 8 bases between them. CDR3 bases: TGTGCCTGGAGTCTGTCGAGCGAGCAGTACTTC. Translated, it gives CAWSLSSEQYF.

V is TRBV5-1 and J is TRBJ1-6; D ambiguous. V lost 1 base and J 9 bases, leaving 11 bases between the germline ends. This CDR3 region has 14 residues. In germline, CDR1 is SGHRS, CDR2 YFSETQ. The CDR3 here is CASSLSLGSSPLHF. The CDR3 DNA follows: TGCGCCAGCAGCTTGTCATTGGGTAGTTCACCCCTCCACTTT.

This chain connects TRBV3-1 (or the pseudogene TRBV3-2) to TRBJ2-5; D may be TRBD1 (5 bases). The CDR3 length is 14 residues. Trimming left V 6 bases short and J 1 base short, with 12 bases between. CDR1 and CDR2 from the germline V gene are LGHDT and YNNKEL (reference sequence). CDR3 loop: CASSRSGSQETQYF. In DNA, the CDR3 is TGTGCCAGCAGTCGATCAGGGTCCCAAGAGACCCAGTACTTC.

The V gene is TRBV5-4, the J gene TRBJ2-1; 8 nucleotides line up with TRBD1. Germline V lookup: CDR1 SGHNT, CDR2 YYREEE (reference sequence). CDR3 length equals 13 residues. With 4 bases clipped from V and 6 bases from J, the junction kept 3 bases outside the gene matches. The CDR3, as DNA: TGTGCCAGCAGCCTCACAGGGGGCAATGAGCAGTTCTTC. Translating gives CASSLTGGNEQFF.

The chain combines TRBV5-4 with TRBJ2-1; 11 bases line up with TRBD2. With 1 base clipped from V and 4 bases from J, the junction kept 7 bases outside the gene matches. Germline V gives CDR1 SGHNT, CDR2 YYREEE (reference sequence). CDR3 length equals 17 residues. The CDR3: CASSLRLTSGSYNEQFF. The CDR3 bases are TGTGCCAGCAGCTTGCGACTAACTAGCGGGAGTTACAATGAGCAGTTCTTC.

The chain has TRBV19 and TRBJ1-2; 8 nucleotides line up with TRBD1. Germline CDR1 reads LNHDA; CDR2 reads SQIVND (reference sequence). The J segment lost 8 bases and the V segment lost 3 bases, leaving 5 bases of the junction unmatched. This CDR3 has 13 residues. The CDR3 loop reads CASSMVSGGGYTF. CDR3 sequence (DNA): TGTGCCAGTAGTATGGTTTCAGGGGGCGGCTACACCTTC.

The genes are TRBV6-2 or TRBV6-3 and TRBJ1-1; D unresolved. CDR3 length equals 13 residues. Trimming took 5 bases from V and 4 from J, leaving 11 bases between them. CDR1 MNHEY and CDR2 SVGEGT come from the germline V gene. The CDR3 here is CASSDGVTTEAFF. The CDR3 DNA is TGTGCCAGCAGTGACGGGGTGACCACTGAAGCTTTCTTT.

The CDR3, as DNA: TGTGCCACCAGCAGAGCCGAGGAAGGTATTGGCGAGCAGTACTTC. This gives the protein CATSRAEEGIGEQYF. The V call is TRBV15, the J call TRBJ2-7; D call uncertain. Germline loops: CDR1 LNHNV, CDR2 YYDKDF (reference sequence). The CDR3 sequence is 15 residues long. Trimming removed 1 base at V and 6 bases at J, with 16 bases between.

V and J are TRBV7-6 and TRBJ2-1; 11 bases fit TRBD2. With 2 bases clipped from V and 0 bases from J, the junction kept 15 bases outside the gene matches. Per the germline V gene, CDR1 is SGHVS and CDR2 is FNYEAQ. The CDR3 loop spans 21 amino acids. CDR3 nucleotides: TGTGCCAGCAGCTTATTGGATTCCCTACCGGGACTAGCGGTCTCCTACAATGAGCAGTTCTTC. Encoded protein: CASSLLDSLPGLAVSYNEQFF.

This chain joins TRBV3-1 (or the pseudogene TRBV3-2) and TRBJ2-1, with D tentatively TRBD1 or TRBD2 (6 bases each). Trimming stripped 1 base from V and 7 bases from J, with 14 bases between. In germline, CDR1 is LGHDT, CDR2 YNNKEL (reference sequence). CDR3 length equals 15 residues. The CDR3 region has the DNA TGTGCCAGCAGCCAAGTGGGGGCGGGGTTTAATGAGCAGTTCTTC. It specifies CASSQVGAGFNEQFF.

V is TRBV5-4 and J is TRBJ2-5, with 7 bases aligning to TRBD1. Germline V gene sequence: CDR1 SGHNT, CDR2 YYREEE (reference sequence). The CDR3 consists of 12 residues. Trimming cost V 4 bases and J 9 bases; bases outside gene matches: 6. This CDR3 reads CASSTGQAAQYF. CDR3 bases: TGTGCCAGCAGCACCGGACAGGCTGCCCAGTACTTC.

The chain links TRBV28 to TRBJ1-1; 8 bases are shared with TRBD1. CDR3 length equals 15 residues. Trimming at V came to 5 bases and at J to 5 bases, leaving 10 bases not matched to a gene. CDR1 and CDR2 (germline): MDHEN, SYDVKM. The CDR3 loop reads CASSDRGRGETEAFF. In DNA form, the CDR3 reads TGTGCCAGCAGTGACAGGGGCAGGGGGGAAACTGAAGCTTTCTTT.

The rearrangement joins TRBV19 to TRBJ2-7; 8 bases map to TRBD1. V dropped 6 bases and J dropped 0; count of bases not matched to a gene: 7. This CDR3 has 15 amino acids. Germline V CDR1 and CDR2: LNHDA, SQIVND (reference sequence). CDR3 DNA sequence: TGTGCCAGTAGACCTACAGGGGGGTTCTCCTACGAGCAGTACTTC. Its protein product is CASRPTGGFSYEQYF. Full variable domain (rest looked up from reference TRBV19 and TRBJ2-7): DGGITQSPKYLFRKEGQNVTLSCEQNLNHDAMYWYRQDPGQGLRLIYYSQIVNDFQKGDIAEGYSVSREKKESFPLTVTSAQKNPTAFYLCASRPTGGFSYEQYFGPGTRLTVT.

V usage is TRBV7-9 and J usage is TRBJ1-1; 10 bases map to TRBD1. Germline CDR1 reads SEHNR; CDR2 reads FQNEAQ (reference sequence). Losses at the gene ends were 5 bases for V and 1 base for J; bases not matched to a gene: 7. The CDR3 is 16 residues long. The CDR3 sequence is CASSPRTGGGNTEAFF. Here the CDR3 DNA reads TGTGCCAGCAGCCCGCGGACAGGGGGTGGGAACACTGAAGCTTTCTTT.